Listed below are T cell receptor beta chains from one sample, sequenced in a study of shared clonotypes between healthy human individuals. Using immunoSEQ multiplex PCR, the repertoire was profiled, and TCRdb retains in-frame clones only, with some absent. The sample includes about 380,000 clones, 96% of them seen just once. Source material: memory CD8+ T cells sorted from blood. The origin of the receptors is a man aged 30 to 45 in good health. The CDR3 runs from the conserved cysteine through the conserved F or W. Fields, in order: D gene, J gene, V gene, clone size, CDR3 protein, CDR3 DNA. The D gene is left open where the match is weak. Rows may omit the clone size; those that give it use once, few, many or a size class.

.	TRBJ2-5	TRBV7-8	.	CASSYRDVSMGETQYF	TGTGCCAGCAGCTACCGGGACGTAAGCATGGGGGAGACCCAGTACTTC
TRBD1	TRBJ1-3	TRBV6-1	.	CATSTGTFSGNTIYF	TGTGCCACCTCGACAGGGACCTTCTCTGGAAACACCATATATTTT
TRBD1	TRBJ2-7	TRBV2	once	CASSAGTGPSYEQYF	TGTGCCAGCAGTGCTGGGACAGGCCCATCCTACGAGCAGTACTTC
.	TRBJ2-3	TRBV6-1	.	CASSERDAVTDTQYF	TGTGCCAGCAGTGAAAGGGATGCAGTCACAGATACGCAGTATTTT
TRBD1	TRBJ2-3	TRBV7-2	once	CASSPTPDRVLGTQYF	TGTGCCAGCAGCCCAACTCCGGACAGGGTGTTAGGTACGCAGTATTTT
.	TRBJ1-2	TRBV7-8	.	CASSGSYGYTF	TGTGCCAGCAGCGGCAGCTATGGCTACACCTTC
TRBD1	TRBJ1-5	TRBV27	.	CASSSGQGNNQPQHF	TGTGCCAGCAGTTCGGGACAGGGGAACAATCAGCCCCAGCATTTT
TRBD1	TRBJ1-2	TRBV4-1	.	CASSQDPQNRGVDYGYTF	TGCGCCAGCAGCCAAGACCCCCAGAACAGGGGGGTGGACTATGGCTACACCTTC
TRBD2	TRBJ2-7	TRBV5-1	.	CASSLLAASSYEQYF	TGCGCCAGCAGCTTACTAGCGGCCAGCTCCTACGAGCAGTACTTC
.	TRBJ2-7	TRBV20-1	once	CSARPGYEQYF	TGCAGTGCTAGGCCGGGTTACGAGCAGTACTTC
TRBD2	TRBJ2-1	TRBV25-1	.	CASRDSGSVYNEQFF	TGTGCCAGCAGGGATAGCGGGAGTGTCTACAATGAGCAGTTCTTC
TRBD2	TRBJ2-5	TRBV4-1	.	CASSHLSGRANVRETQYF	TGCGCCAGCAGCCACCTTAGCGGGAGGGCCAACGTACGGGAGACCCAGTACTTC
.	TRBJ2-7	TRBV10-2	.	CASSEDREISYEQYF	TGCGCCAGCAGTGAAGATCGGGAGATCTCCTACGAGCAGTACTTC
.	TRBJ1-2	TRBV27	.	CASSEDKNYGYTF	TGTGCCAGCAGTGAAGACAAAAACTATGGCTACACCTTC
TRBD2	TRBJ2-3	TRBV10-3	.	CAINLAGTTDTQYF	TGTGCCATCAATCTAGCGGGGACCACAGATACGCAGTATTTT
TRBD2	TRBJ2-7	TRBV4-1	.	CASSHLSGSYEQYF	TGCGCCAGCAGCCATCTTAGCGGGAGTTACGAGCAGTACTTC
TRBD2	TRBJ2-7	TRBV5-4	once	CASSPGGGRDEQYF	TGTGCCAGCAGCCCGGGGGGGGGAAGGGACGAGCAGTACTTC
TRBD1	TRBJ2-3	TRBV18	.	CASSPRTGGHSTDTQYF	TGTGCCAGCTCACCACGGACAGGGGGCCATAGCACAGATACGCAGTATTTT
.	TRBJ2-3	TRBV19	.	CASSIGGKDTQYF	TGTGCCAGTAGTATAGGCGGTAAAGATACGCAGTATTTT
.	TRBJ2-1	TRBV5-1	.	CASSGVALRREQFF	TGCGCCAGCAGCGGGGTAGCCCTCCGACGTGAGCAGTTCTTC
TRBD1	TRBJ1-5	TRBV19	.	CASSPTGGRGQPQHF	TGTGCCAGTAGTCCAACAGGGGGCCGCGGTCAGCCCCAGCATTTT
.	TRBJ1-4	TRBV28	.	CASSWGSPNEKLFF	TGTGCCAGCAGTTGGGGGAGCCCTAATGAAAAACTGTTTTTT
.	TRBJ2-5	TRBV10-3	.	CAISGRQQETQYF	TGTGCCATCAGTGGAAGGCAGCAAGAGACCCAGTACTTC
TRBD1	TRBJ1-1	TRBV10-3	.	CAITRTGGNTEAFF	TGTGCCATCACCAGGACAGGGGGCAACACTGAAGCTTTCTTT
TRBD2	TRBJ2-5	TRBV5-1	.	CASSLSGSGQETQYF	TGCGCCAGCAGCCTTAGCGGGAGTGGTCAAGAGACCCAGTACTTC
TRBD1	TRBJ1-1	TRBV4-1	.	CASSQLGTANTEAFF	TGCGCCAGCAGCCAACTCGGGACAGCCAACACTGAAGCTTTCTTT
.	TRBJ1-2	TRBV30	.	CAWTITGANNYGYTF	TGTGCCTGGACGATCACGGGGGCGAATAACTATGGCTACACCTTC
.	TRBJ1-2	TRBV2	.	CASSEAQGRNGYTF	TGTGCCAGCAGTGAAGCGCAGGGACGGAATGGCTACACCTTC
.	TRBJ2-3	TRBV20-1	once	CSASYTDTQYF	TGCAGTGCTAGCTACACAGATACGCAGTATTTT
TRBD1	TRBJ1-2	TRBV28	.	CASSWGTGRNYGYTF	TGTGCCAGCAGTTGGGGGACAGGGAGGAACTATGGCTACACCTTC
TRBD1	TRBJ1-1	TRBV5-1	.	CASSLGTGYTEAFF	TGCGCCAGCAGCTTAGGGACAGGGTACACTGAAGCTTTCTTT
TRBD2	TRBJ2-7	TRBV11-1	once	CASSLAFGRALEQYF	TGTGCCAGCAGCTTAGCTTTCGGGAGGGCCCTCGAGCAGTACTTC
TRBD2	TRBJ2-4	TRBV5-4	once	CASSLAGERNIQYF	TGTGCCAGCAGCTTAGCGGGAGAGAGAAACATTCAGTACTTC
.	TRBJ1-2	TRBV20-1	.	CSARGRYGYTF	TGCAGTGCTCGGGGGCGCTATGGCTACACCTTC
TRBD2	TRBJ2-7	TRBV30	.	CAWSAPLAGAFYEQYF	TGTGCCTGGAGCGCCCCCTTAGCGGGAGCTTTCTACGAGCAGTACTTC
TRBD1	TRBJ2-7	TRBV7-2	.	CASSTRQGGAYEQYF	TGTGCCAGCAGCACCCGACAGGGGGGGGCCTACGAGCAGTACTTC
.	TRBJ1-1	TRBV19	.	CASSIEGKTEAFF	TGTGCCAGTAGTATAGAAGGAAAGACTGAAGCTTTCTTT
.	TRBJ2-4	TRBV2	.	CASSANLLLAKNIQYF	TGTGCCAGCAGTGCCAACCTGTTACTAGCCAAAAACATTCAGTACTTC
.	TRBJ2-2	TRBV6-5	.	CASFEGEYGELFF	TGTGCCAGCTTCGAGGGAGAGTACGGGGAGCTGTTTTTT
.	TRBJ1-5	TRBV19	.	CASSIPTDQPQHF	TGTGCCAGTAGTATTCCGACAGATCAGCCCCAGCATTTT